The rows below give T cell receptor beta chains drawn from one sample of a study of blood T cell repertoires in COVID-19. TCRdb's table, derived via immunoSEQ multiplex PCR, lists solely in-frame clones and lacks some. Of a few hundred thousand clones listed, about 90% are singletons. Sequenced: peripheral blood. The source is a woman aged 45-65 years with COVID-19, enrolled during active disease. Each CDR3 is given with its conserved first and last residue. D genes are given only for firm matches. Size is stated for part of the rows, as once, few or many counts, or as a class when the clone is expanded.

v_call: TRBV11-2
j_call: TRBJ2-2
d_call: NA
clone_size: NA
cdr3_nt: TGTGCCAGCAGTCAGTACATCGGGGAGCTGTTTTTT
cdr3_aa: CASSQYIGELFF

v_call: TRBV5-4
j_call: TRBJ1-4
d_call: TRBD1
clone_size: NA
cdr3_nt: TGTGCCAGCAGCTCCGACGGGACAGGATACGAAAAACTGTTTTTT
cdr3_aa: CASSSDGTGYEKLFF

v_call: TRBV9
j_call: TRBJ1-6
d_call: NA
clone_size: NA
cdr3_nt: TGTGCCAGCAGCGTAGGAGCGGGAGGCTCACCCCTCCACTTT
cdr3_aa: CASSVGAGGSPLHF

v_call: TRBV11-3
j_call: TRBJ1-1
d_call: NA
clone_size: once
cdr3_nt: TGTGCCAGCAGCTTATACGAACACATGAACACTGAAGCTTTCTTT
cdr3_aa: CASSLYEHMNTEAFF

v_call: TRBV6-2/TRBV6-3
j_call: TRBJ2-7
d_call: TRBD2
clone_size: NA
cdr3_nt: TGTGCCAGCAGTTACTCGATCCTAGCGGGATTCACCTCCTACGAGCAGTACTTC
cdr3_aa: CASSYSILAGFTSYEQYF

v_call: TRBV7-6
j_call: TRBJ1-1
d_call: TRBD1
clone_size: NA
cdr3_nt: TGTGCCAGCAGCTTAGTGACAGGGGGGGCTTTCTTT
cdr3_aa: CASSLVTGGAFF

v_call: TRBV27
j_call: TRBJ2-3
d_call: TRBD2
clone_size: NA
cdr3_nt: TGTGCCAGCAGTTCGCTAAACTTAAAGACTAGCGGGGGGGCAACAGATACGCAGTATTTT
cdr3_aa: CASSSLNLKTSGGATDTQYF

v_call: TRBV9
j_call: TRBJ1-1
d_call: NA
clone_size: NA
cdr3_nt: TGTGCCAGCAGCGTAGTAGGGAGCACTGAAGCTTTCTTT
cdr3_aa: CASSVVGSTEAFF

v_call: TRBV19
j_call: TRBJ1-1
d_call: NA
clone_size: NA
cdr3_nt: TGTGCCAGTAAATCCCTTACCAGGGTCTCTTCCTATTCTGAAGCTTTCTTT
cdr3_aa: CASKSLTRVSSYSEAFF

v_call: TRBV9
j_call: TRBJ2-6
d_call: NA
clone_size: NA
cdr3_nt: TGTGCCAGCACCAACAGGGTTTCTGGGGCCAACGTCCTGACTTTC
cdr3_aa: CASTNRVSGANVLTF

v_call: TRBV25-1
j_call: TRBJ2-2
d_call: TRBD1
clone_size: NA
cdr3_nt: TGTGCCAGCAGTCGGCAGGGGGCTAGCACCGGGGAGCTGTTTTTT
cdr3_aa: CASSRQGASTGELFF

v_call: TRBV6-5
j_call: TRBJ1-2
d_call: TRBD1
clone_size: NA
cdr3_nt: TGTGCCAGCAGCCGGACAGGGGGCATCGGTGGCTACACCTTC
cdr3_aa: CASSRTGGIGGYTF

v_call: TRBV10-3
j_call: TRBJ1-3
d_call: NA
clone_size: NA
cdr3_nt: TGTGCCATTCGACAGGCGCTTAACTCTGGAAACACCATATATTTT
cdr3_aa: CAIRQALNSGNTIYF